This T cell receptor beta chain was recorded in a study of identical twins (dated by TCRdb to the mid-2010s). About the study as a whole: To test whether fetal clonotypes persist, this study deep-sequenced TCR alpha and beta repertoires from monozygotic twins, from unrelated adults of various ages, and from cord blood. To rule out contamination, replicate twin experiments were performed at different times with different library preparation protocols. Points the paper makes about the study in general: Compared with coincidental sharing between unrelated individuals, out-of-frame TCR alpha sequences shared between twins had an excess of sequences with low generation probability. Excess twin sharing in beta out-of-frame sequences was weaker because fewer shared sequences lowered the signal-to-noise ratio. Because the same donors could not be followed over many years, the conclusions depended on cross-sectional statistical analysis. Recombination models systematically underestimated out-of-frame TCR alpha sharing in monozygotic twins but agreed with sharing between unrelated individuals. Abundant cord blood beta clonotypes carried fewer insertions; young adult naive repertoires showed a weaker similar trend, while memory repertoires showed none. Zero-insertion analyses could be partly confounded by invariant T cells such as MAIT and iNKT, although diverse VJ usage argued against such confounding for most clonotypes.

This clonotype was observed a handful of times. The antigen it recognizes is unknown. There are no base qualities to consult, and no much larger clone falls within one base. Library preparation was by 5' RACE. Reads for this sample came from an Illumina HiSeq 2000. Template switching added a universal primer binding site, and the final cDNA carried a unique molecular identifier that allowed TCR cDNA molecules to be counted accurately. Specific primers in the conserved constant-segment region were used to synthesize first-strand cDNA for the TCR alpha and beta chains. To control for contamination, each cDNA library was double barcoded with a SMART-Mk sample barcode plus Illumina barcodes. TruSeq adapter sequences and Illumina sample barcodes were added in two successive PCR steps. TCR alpha and beta cDNA libraries were sequenced on the Illumina HiSeq platform with custom primers. The published analysis was carried out like this. MiGEC was used to process raw reads and extract unique molecular identifiers, and MiXCR was used to find CDR3 positions. For each individual, recombination models were inferred using an EM algorithm with the repgenHMM and IGoR tools. The tcR package in R was used for shared clonotype analysis, with sharing normalized by the product of cloneset sizes. To study raw recombination without the effects of thymic and clonal selection, out-of-frame nonproductive sequences were analyzed. The public reads were reprocessed in TCRdb via fastp at Q25 and MiXCR, keeping in-frame beta chains. Rows are unified per CDR3 protein, each entry keeping the most common DNA and genes. It is TCRdb's table, rather than the study itself, that gives the V and J calls and clone size. The sample contains 500,000 or so distinct CDR3 sequences, 14% of them found a single time. The ten most abundant clones make up around 0.57% of the sample.

Deletion took 5 bases off V and 9 bases off J, with a span of 11 bases between the germline ends. From cysteine to phenylalanine, the CDR3 is 11 amino acids long. Only the CDR3 DNA stays, 33 bases, in frame from base 1. CDR1 is given as DFQATT and CDR2 as SNEGSKA, both from the germline V gene (reference sequence). Only healthy Caucasian donors were included. Three pairs of female monozygotic twins, all aged roughly 18 to 29 years, made up the twin cohort. CD4+ and CD8+ T cell populations were isolated with positive isolation kits from Invitrogen. Separately, the same data were catalogued under a study of yellow fever vaccine responses in identical twins. According to the second study: The authors reported that the T cell response to vaccination in identical twins appeared partly convergent and partly personalized. In identical twins, the study followed T cell clones that responded to the vaccine with precision.

This receptor chain uses TRBV20-1 and TRBJ2-1; TRBD2 is a possible D gene, resting on 6 matching bases. This receptor was taken from a woman aged 18-30 years in good health. The sample was CD4+ T cells sorted from blood. The DNA sequence is TGCAGTGCTCCTAGCGCGCGTGAGCAGTTCTTC. Its translation is CSAPSAREQFF.